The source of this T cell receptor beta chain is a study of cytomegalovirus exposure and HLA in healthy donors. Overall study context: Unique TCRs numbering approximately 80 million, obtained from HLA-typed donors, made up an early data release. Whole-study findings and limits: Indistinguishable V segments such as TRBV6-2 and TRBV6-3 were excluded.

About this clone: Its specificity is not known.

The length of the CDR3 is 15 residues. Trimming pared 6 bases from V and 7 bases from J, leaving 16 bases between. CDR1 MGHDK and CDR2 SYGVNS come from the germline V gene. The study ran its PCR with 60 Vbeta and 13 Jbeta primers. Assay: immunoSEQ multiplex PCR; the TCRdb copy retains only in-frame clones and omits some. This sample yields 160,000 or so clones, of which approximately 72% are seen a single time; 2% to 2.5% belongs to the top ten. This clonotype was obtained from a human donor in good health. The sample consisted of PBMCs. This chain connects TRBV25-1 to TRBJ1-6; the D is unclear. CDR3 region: CASSLPRPNNSPLHF. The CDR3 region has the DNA TGTGCCAGCAGCCTTCCTAGGCCCAACAATTCACCCCTCCACTTT.